This entry lists 26 T cell receptor beta chains sequenced from one sample in a study of T cell repertoires in cytomegalovirus infection. TCRdb ran MiXCR on the reads and lists one entry per CDR3 protein. The table lists 300,000 to 400,000 distinct CDR3 sequences, roughly 9.5% of them singletons. The sequencing input was PBMCs. These receptors came from a human donor in good health (CMV status not recorded). Some clones in this sample may be carry-over from other donors' samples.

This clonotype occurred many times. V is TRBV10-3 and J is TRBJ2-7; the match to TRBD2 covers 13 bases. The CDR3 loop spans 14 amino acids. The J segment lost 4 bases and the V segment lost 8 bases, leaving 5 bases of the junction unmatched. The germline CDR1 and CDR2 sequences are ENHRY and SYGVKD. CDR3 residues: CAIATSGGAYEQYF. CDR3 bases: TGTGCCATCGCCACTAGCGGGGGGGCGTACGAGCAGTACTTC.

This rearrangement joins TRBV7-2 to TRBJ1-6; TRBD1 agrees at 10 bases. CDR3 size: 16 residues. Per germline, CDR1 SGHTA and CDR2 FQGNSA. Losses at the gene ends were 3 bases for V and 7 bases for J; bases not matched to a gene: 6. DNA for the CDR3: TGTGCCAGCAGCTTTGGGACAGGGGTGCGAAATTCACCCCTCCACTTT. Translating gives CASSFGTGVRNSPLHF.

The J gene is TRBJ2-7, the V gene TRBV15, with D perhaps matching TRBD1 (6 bases). V shed 3 bases and J shed 4 bases, with 13 bases lying between them. Germline CDR1 LNHNV, CDR2 YYDKDF (reference sequence). The CDR3 contains 14 residues. The CDR3 bases are TGTGCCACCAGCAGTCACAGGGATGGGTACGAGCAGTACTTC. This gives the protein CATSSHRDGYEQYF. Complete variable domain (other parts from reference TRBV15 and TRBJ2-7): DAMVIQNPRYQVTQFGKPVTLSCSQTLNHNVMYWYQQKSSQAPKLLFHYYDKDFNNEADTPDNFQSRRPNTSFCFLDIRSPGLGDTAMYLCATSSHRDGYEQYFGPGTRLTVT.

This clonotype was seen ten or more times. This chain links TRBV7-6 with TRBJ2-2; tentatively, D is TRBD2 (5 bases). V gave up 8 bases and J gave up 0 bases, with 16 bases separating them. CDR1 and CDR2 (germline): SGHVS, FNYEAQ. This CDR3 has 16 amino acids. The CDR3 region is CASGRGSGSNTGELFF. CDR3 nucleotides: TGTGCCAGCGGCCGGGGATCCGGTTCGAACACCGGGGAGCTGTTTTTT.

This clonotype has at least ten counts. The genes are TRBV7-2 and TRBJ2-3, with D tentatively TRBD1 (5 bases). V shed 1 base and J shed 2 bases, with 13 bases lying between them. The CDR3 is 16 residues long. Germline CDR1 and CDR2: SGHTA and FQGNSA. The CDR3 loop is CASSLDQGPITDTQYF. Written as DNA, the CDR3 is TGTGCCAGCAGCTTAGATCAGGGCCCCATCACAGATACGCAGTATTTT.

This clonotype was observed at least ten times. The chain couples TRBV28 to TRBJ2-4; possible D gene TRBD1, 6 bases. There are 16 residues in the CDR3. The V gene lost 8 bases and the J gene lost 8 bases, with 25 bases spanning the gap. The V gene's germline CDR1 is MDHEN and CDR2 SYDVKM. The CDR3 protein is CASPPQKGGKWDIQYF. In DNA form, the CDR3 reads TGTGCCAGCCCGCCCCAGAAAGGGGGTAAGTGGGACATTCAGTACTTC.

The rearrangement joins TRBV15 to TRBJ2-4; weak D call: TRBD2 (6 bases). The V gene lost 0 bases and the J gene lost 8 bases, with 14 bases spanning the gap. The V gene's germline CDR1 is LNHNV and CDR2 YYDKDF (reference sequence). The CDR3 totals 15 residues. The CDR3 DNA reads TGTGCCACCAGCAGAGATCCAGGAGGGACTGACATTCAGTACTTC. Amino acid sequence: CATSRDPGGTDIQYF.

This clonotype was recorded at least ten times. The gene calls are TRBV4-1 and TRBJ2-1, with D unresolved. Trimming stripped 4 bases from V and 4 bases from J, with 14 bases between. The CDR3 consists of 15 residues. The germline V gene has CDR1 MGHRA and CDR2 YSYEKL. The CDR3 sequence: CASSRPSSKYNEQFF. CDR3 DNA sequence: TGCGCCAGCAGCCGACCGTCTTCCAAATACAATGAGCAGTTCTTC.

V usage is TRBV7-9 and J usage is TRBJ1-2; 8 positions agree with TRBD1. CDR1 is SEHNR and CDR2 is FQNEAQ in the germline V gene (reference sequence). The CDR3 covers 15 residues. V trimming: 5 bases; J trimming: 1 base; junction bases outside the gene matches: 6. The CDR3 here is CASSKDRAHNYGYTF. The CDR3 coding sequence is TGTGCCAGCAGCAAGGACAGGGCGCATAACTATGGCTACACCTTC.

This clonotype was recorded many times. The rearrangement uses TRBV28 and TRBJ1-5; D gene uncertain. Per germline, CDR1 MDHEN and CDR2 SYDVKM. V lost 3 bases and J 0 bases, leaving 9 bases between the germline ends. This CDR3 region has 15 residues. The CDR3 spells CASSLGRHSNQPQHF. CDR3 sequence (DNA): TGTGCCAGCAGTTTGGGCAGACATAGCAATCAGCCCCAGCATTTT.

This clonotype was counted many times. This chain joins TRBV7-2 and TRBJ1-2; 7 bases map to TRBD1. This CDR3 is built from 17 residues. V gave up 2 bases and J gave up 4 bases; unmatched junction bases: 13. The V gene's germline CDR1 is SGHTA and CDR2 FQGNSA. The CDR3 coding sequence is TGTGCCAGCAGCTTAAACGCAAACAGGGGTCTTCCCTATGGCTACACCTTC. It specifies CASSLNANRGLPYGYTF.

The sample holds a few counts of this clonotype. The chain joins TRBV9 to TRBJ1-2; no clear D. Germline V lookup: CDR1 SGDLS, CDR2 YYNGEE. The CDR3 has 13 residues. V was shortened by 1 base and J by 2 bases, with 6 bases between the two germline ends. The CDR3 bases are TGTGCCAGCAGCGTAACAGAAAACTATGGCTACACCTTC. This translates into CASSVTENYGYTF.

This clonotype has at least ten counts. The chain carries TRBV11-1 and TRBJ2-7; tentatively, D is TRBD1 (5 bases). Trimming took off 1 base at V and 5 bases at J, with 9 bases between the two ends. The CDR3 has 13 amino acids. The germline V gene has CDR1 SGHAT and CDR2 FQDESV (reference sequence). This CDR3 reads CASSLGGSNEQYF. The CDR3 region has the DNA TGTGCCAGCAGCTTAGGGGGCTCGAACGAGCAGTACTTC.

This chain links TRBV27 with TRBJ1-4; D gene uncertain. The length of the CDR3 is 13 residues. V was pared by 6 bases and J by 2 bases, with 7 bases between. Looked up from germline, CDR1 is MNHEY and CDR2 is SMNVEV (reference sequence). In nucleotides, the CDR3 is TGTGCCAGCAGGGACTTTACTAATGAAAAACTGTTTTTT. Encoded protein: CASRDFTNEKLFF.

Ten or more counts support this clonotype. The chain has TRBV4-3 and TRBJ1-2; TRBD1 might be the D (6 bases). CDR3 length: 15 residues. The germline CDR1 and CDR2 sequences are LGHNA and YSLEER. V was trimmed by 0 bases and J by 8 bases, leaving 16 bases between them. CDR3 sequence reads: CASSQDPGDTMGYTF. The CDR3 DNA follows: TGCGCCAGCAGCCAAGATCCAGGGGACACGATGGGCTACACCTTC.

In this sample, this clonotype turned up many times. This chain connects TRBV6-2 or TRBV6-3 to TRBJ1-1; tentatively, D is TRBD1 (5 bases). The CDR3 sequence is 13 residues long. V was trimmed by 1 base and J by 7 bases, leaving 10 bases between them. Per the germline V gene, CDR1 is MNHEY and CDR2 is SVGEGT. The CDR3 is CASSYYRSFEAFF. CDR3 nucleotides: TGTGCCAGCAGTTACTACAGGTCGTTTGAAGCTTTCTTT.

This clonotype turned up a few times. The J gene is TRBJ2-3, the V gene TRBV15; 10 nucleotides agree with TRBD2. Trimming cost V 6 bases and J 5 bases; bases outside gene matches: 8. The CDR3 has 15 amino acids. Germline V gene lookup returns CDR1 LNHNV and CDR2 YYDKDF (reference sequence). CDR3: CATRGLAGDRDTQYF. CDR3 DNA sequence: TGTGCCACCAGGGGTCTAGCGGGAGACAGAGATACGCAGTATTTT.

V gene TRBV6-2 or TRBV6-3 combines with J gene TRBJ2-5; 12 nucleotides align to TRBD2. CDR3 length equals 18 residues. Germline lookup yields CDR1 MNHEY and CDR2 SVGEGT. V lost 6 bases and J lost 3; bases outside the gene matches: 14. The CDR3 loop is CASRPQTSGRSSKETQYF. The CDR3 coding sequence is TGTGCCAGCAGACCCCAGACTAGCGGGAGATCTAGTAAAGAGACCCAGTACTTC.

This clonotype appeared a few times. The rearrangement uses TRBV6-5 and TRBJ2-3; unclear D gene. The ends were cut back, 4 bases at V and 2 bases at J, with 16 bases in the middle. The CDR3 is 16 amino acids. CDR1 is MNHEY, CDR2 SVGAGI, per germline. For the CDR3, the DNA is TGTGCCAGCAGTTCCTTGCGAGACCGACACACAGATACGCAGTATTTT. It encodes CASSSLRDRHTDTQYF.

This clonotype showed up many times. CDR3: CASSAYRATYEQYF. In nucleotides, the CDR3 is TGTGCCAGCAGCGCATACAGGGCGACCTACGAGCAGTACTTC. The rearrangement links TRBV7-2 to TRBJ2-7; a weak D match, TRBD1 (6 bases). Trimming cost V 5 bases and J 2 bases, with 13 bases left between them. Germline V gives CDR1 SGHTA, CDR2 FQGNSA. There are 14 residues in the CDR3.

This clonotype was counted a few times. This chain joins TRBV2 and TRBJ1-2; perhaps TRBD1 as D (6 bases). V shed 4 bases and J shed 2 bases, with 11 bases lying between them. The CDR3 covers 14 residues. Germline lookup yields CDR1 SNHLY and CDR2 FYNNEI. CDR3 amino acids: CASSGGTTNYGYTF. CDR3 in DNA: TGTGCCAGCAGTGGTGGGACAACCAACTATGGCTACACCTTC.

This clonotype occurred a few times. The chain is built from TRBV7-9 and TRBJ1-2; weak D call: TRBD1 (5 bases). Germline lookup yields CDR1 SEHNR and CDR2 FQNEAQ (reference sequence). The CDR3 extends over 12 amino acids. V was cut by 6 bases and J by 8 bases, with 13 bases left in between. The CDR3 sequence is CASRRRAGGYTF. The CDR3 DNA sequence: TGTGCCAGCAGGCGGCGGGCAGGGGGCTACACCTTC.

The V gene is TRBV4-3, the J gene TRBJ2-3; 12 bases match TRBD2. Trimming took 1 base from V and 6 from J; bases not matched to a gene: 8. CDR1 and CDR2 (germline): LGHNA, YSLEER. The length of the CDR3 is 17 residues. CDR3 in DNA: TGCGCCAGCAGCCAAGCGGCTAGCGGGAGGGCCAGGGATACGCAGTATTTT. Residues: CASSQAASGRARDTQYF.

There are many counts of this clonotype. The genes are TRBV10-3 and TRBJ2-1, with a weak D call TRBD2 (5 bases). The germline V gene encodes CDR1 ENHRY and CDR2 SYGVKD. The CDR3 has 14 amino acids. The ends were cut back, 0 bases at V and 10 bases at J, with 13 bases in the middle. CDR3 protein: CAISESETTGEQFF. CDR3 nucleotides: TGTGCCATCAGTGAGTCCGAGACTACTGGCGAGCAGTTCTTC.

The table lists this clonotype with many counts. The chain couples TRBV7-9 to TRBJ1-1; D is unresolved. The CDR3 has 14 residues. In germline, CDR1 is SEHNR, CDR2 FQNEAQ (reference sequence). V lost 5 bases, J lost 0 bases, and 10 bases lay in between. The CDR3: CASSRGSLNTEAFF. The CDR3 DNA follows: TGTGCCAGCAGCCGCGGCAGTTTGAACACTGAAGCTTTCTTT.

This clonotype has at least ten counts. The chain has TRBV7-2 and TRBJ2-3; D is unresolved. The CDR3 extends over 14 amino acids. V shed 7 bases and J shed 0 bases, with 11 bases lying between them. The germline CDR1 and CDR2 sequences are SGHTA and FQGNSA. CDR3 loop: CASTPGTSTDTQYF. CDR3 DNA: TGTGCCAGCACCCCTGGAACCAGCACAGATACGCAGTATTTT.